This T cell receptor beta chain appears in the sequencing data of a study of cytomegalovirus exposure and HLA in healthy donors. Concerning this clone itself: Its antigen is not known.

Overall study findings and caveats: In a later analysis, donors in an Asian-associated ancestry cluster reportedly had fewer N-insertions in productive TCRs than the cohort mean.

The germline gives CDR1 SGHDT, CDR2 YYEEEE. The V gene end was trimmed by 2 bases and the J gene end by 5 bases; junction bases not matched to a gene: 2. The CDR3 length is 14 residues. This PCR relied on a set of 60 Vbeta primers and 13 Jbeta primers. The assay was immunoSEQ multiplex PCR, and TCRdb's table has in-frame clones only and misses some. Of 110,000 or so clones in the sample, 67% were seen once. The sample taken for sequencing was PBMCs. This TCR was sampled from a man aged 18 to 29 in good health and CMV-seropositive. The chain links TRBV5-6 to TRBJ2-2; 8 nucleotides line up with TRBD2. In DNA, the CDR3 is TGTGCCAGCAGCTTACAGCGGGGGACCGGGGAGCTGTTTTTT. Translating it yields CASSLQRGTGELFF.